This entry concerns a single T cell receptor beta chain. The target antigen is unknown. The data are from a study of cytotoxic CD8 clonotypes in ibrutinib-treated CLL. The overall study: Mean per-sample yields comprised around 280,000 productive templates and fewer than 95,000 productive rearrangements.

The CDR3 has 17 amino acids. CDR1 is LNHDA and CDR2 is SQIVND in the germline V gene (reference sequence). The V end was cut by 5 bases, the J end by 0 bases, with 19 bases between. Study-wide points: At the start, clonality exceeded age-matched healthy donors and followed circulating CD8+ T-cell counts.

Only in-frame clones appear in the TCRdb table, and some are missing; sequencing was by immunoSEQ multiplex PCR. The sample lists 130,000 or so clones, roughly 80% occurring once. The sample consisted of PBMCs, taken after 12 months of ibrutinib treatment. The source is a human donor with chronic lymphocytic leukemia. This chain uses TRBV19 with TRBJ1-1; D perhaps matches TRBD1 (5 bases). CDR3 region: CASSPYTGDSMNTEAFF. The DNA of the CDR3 is TGTGCCAGTAGTCCGTACACGGGGGACTCCATGAACACTGAAGCTTTCTTT.